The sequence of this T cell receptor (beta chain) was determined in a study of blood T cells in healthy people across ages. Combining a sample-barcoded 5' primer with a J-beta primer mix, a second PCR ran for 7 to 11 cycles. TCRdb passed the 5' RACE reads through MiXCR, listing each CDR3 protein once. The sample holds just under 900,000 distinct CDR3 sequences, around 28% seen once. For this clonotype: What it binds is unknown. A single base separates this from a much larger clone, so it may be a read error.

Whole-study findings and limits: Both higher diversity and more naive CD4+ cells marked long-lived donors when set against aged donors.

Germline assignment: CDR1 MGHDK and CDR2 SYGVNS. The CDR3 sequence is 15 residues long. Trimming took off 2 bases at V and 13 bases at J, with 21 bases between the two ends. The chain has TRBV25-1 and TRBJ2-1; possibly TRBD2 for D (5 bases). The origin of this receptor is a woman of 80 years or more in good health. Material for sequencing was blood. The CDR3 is CASSEPGRMGETQFF. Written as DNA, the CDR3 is TGTGCCAGCAGTGAACCCGGGCGGATGGGAGAGACCCAGTTCTTC.